Shown below are 7 T cell receptor beta chains from a single sample sequenced in a study of T cell repertoires in cytomegalovirus infection. TCRdb analysed the reads with MiXCR anew, one entry per CDR3 protein. This table has 650,000 to 850,000 distinct CDR3 sequences, 29% appearing once. Antigens for these TCRs are unknown. The sequenced sample was cultured CD8+ T cells from PBMCs, obtained from culture after CMV antigen stimulation. Source of these receptors: a human donor in good health (CMV status not recorded). Some clones in this sample may be carry-over from other donors' samples.

The genes are TRBV12-3 or TRBV12-4 and TRBJ2-7, with 8 bases fitting TRBD1. The CDR3 contains 15 residues. Losses at the gene ends were 6 bases for V and 5 bases for J; bases not matched to a gene: 12. CDR3 in DNA: TGTGCCAGCAGGGGGGGACAGGCGAGCTCGGACGAGCAGTACTTC. It codes for CASRGGQASSDEQYF.

The chain couples TRBV6-6 to TRBJ1-1; D gene uncertain. The CDR3 has 13 amino acids. Trimming stripped 5 bases from V and 7 bases from J, with 14 bases between. Looked up from germline, CDR1 is MNHNY and CDR2 is SVGAGI (reference sequence). The CDR3, as DNA: TGTGCCAGCAGTCCCTACAAGGCGGTTGAAGCTTTCTTT. Translation: CASSPYKAVEAFF.

This clonotype appeared a few times. V is TRBV7-9 and J is TRBJ1-2; D is undetermined. Trimming left V 5 bases short and J 2 bases short, with 15 bases between. Germline V CDR1 and CDR2: SEHNR, FQNEAQ (reference sequence). This CDR3 spans 15 amino acids. The CDR3 sequence is CASSPPEGLNYGYTF. The CDR3 DNA sequence: TGTGCCAGCAGCCCACCAGAAGGGCTAAACTATGGCTACACCTTC.

This clonotype was seen only a few times. The chain is built from TRBV6-6 and TRBJ2-3; TRBD2 is a possible D gene (6 bases). V gave up 7 bases and J gave up 2 bases, with 13 bases separating them. The CDR3 spans 14 residues. Germline V CDR1 and CDR2: MNHNY, SVGAGI (reference sequence). The CDR3, as DNA: TGTGCCAGCACCCTCTGGGACTCCACAGATACGCAGTATTTT. Residues: CASTLWDSTDTQYF.

This chain links TRBV28 with TRBJ2-1; maybe TRBD2 (6 bases). V was clipped by 6 bases and J by 0 bases, with 12 bases between them. The CDR3 length is 15 residues. Germline CDR1 MDHEN, CDR2 SYDVKM. Here the CDR3 DNA reads TGTGCCAGCAGATCCGGGACTTACTCCTACAATGAGCAGTTCTTC. It specifies CASRSGTYSYNEQFF.

This clonotype appeared a few times. The chain joins TRBV5-6 to TRBJ2-5; D not resolved. This CDR3 is 14 amino acids long. Trimming shortened V by 2 bases and J by 5 bases, and 13 bases separated the two germline ends. The germline gives CDR1 SGHDT, CDR2 YYEEEE. The CDR3 sequence is CASSLGRPRETQYF. For the CDR3, the DNA is TGTGCCAGCAGCTTAGGTCGGCCTAGGGAGACCCAGTACTTC.

This chain joins TRBV29-1 and TRBJ1-1, with 12 bases aligning to TRBD1. Germline trimming cut 5 bases from V and 5 bases from J; bases unmatched to any gene: 6. The germline V gene encodes CDR1 SQVTM and CDR2 ANQGSEA. CDR3 length equals 14 residues. The CDR3 DNA sequence: TGCAGCGTTATTGGGACAGGGGGCGCAACTGAAGCTTTCTTT. The encoded protein is CSVIGTGGATEAFF.